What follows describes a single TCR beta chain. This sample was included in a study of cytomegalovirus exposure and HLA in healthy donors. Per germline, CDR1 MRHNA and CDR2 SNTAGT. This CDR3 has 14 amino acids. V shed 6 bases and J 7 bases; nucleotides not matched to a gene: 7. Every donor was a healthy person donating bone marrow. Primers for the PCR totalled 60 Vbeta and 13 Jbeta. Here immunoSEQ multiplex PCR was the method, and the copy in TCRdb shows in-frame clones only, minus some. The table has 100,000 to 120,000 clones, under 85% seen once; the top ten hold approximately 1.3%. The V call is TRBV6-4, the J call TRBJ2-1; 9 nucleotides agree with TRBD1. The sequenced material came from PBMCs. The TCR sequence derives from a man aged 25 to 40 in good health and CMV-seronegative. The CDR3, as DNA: TGTGCCAGCAGGAGGGACAGGGAACGGAATGAGCAGTTCTTC. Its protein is CASRRDRERNEQFF.